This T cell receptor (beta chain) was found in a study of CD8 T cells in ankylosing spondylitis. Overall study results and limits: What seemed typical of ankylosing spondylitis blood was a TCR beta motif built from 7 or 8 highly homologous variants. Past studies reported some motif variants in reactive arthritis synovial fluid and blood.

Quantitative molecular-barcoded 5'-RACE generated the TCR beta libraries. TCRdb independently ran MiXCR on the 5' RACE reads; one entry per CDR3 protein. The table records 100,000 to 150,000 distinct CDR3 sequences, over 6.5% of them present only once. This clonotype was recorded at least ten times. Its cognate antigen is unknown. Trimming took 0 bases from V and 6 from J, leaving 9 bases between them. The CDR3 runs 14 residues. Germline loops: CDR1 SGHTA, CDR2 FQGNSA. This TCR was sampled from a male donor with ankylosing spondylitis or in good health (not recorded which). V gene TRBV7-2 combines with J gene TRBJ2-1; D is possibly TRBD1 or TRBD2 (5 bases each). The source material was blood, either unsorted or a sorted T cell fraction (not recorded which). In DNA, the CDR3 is TGTGCCAGCAGCTTAGCGGGGCTAGCCAATGAGCAGTTCTTC. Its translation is CASSLAGLANEQFF.